Listed below are T cell receptor beta chains from one sample, sequenced in a study of cytomegalovirus exposure and HLA in healthy donors. Method: immunoSEQ multiplex PCR; TCRdb's copy keeps in-frame clones and lacks some. The table records 100,000 to 150,000 clones, approximately 78% of them present only once. The specimen sequenced was PBMCs. These receptors were obtained from a woman aged 45 to 65 in good health and CMV-seropositive. The CDR3 runs from the conserved cysteine through the conserved F or W. The order of the fields is D gene, clone size, CDR3 length, J gene, V gene, CDR3 DNA, CDR3 protein. A D gene is named only where the DNA matches it firmly. Clone size is shown for a subset of rows, as once, few, many or a class of expanded clone.

D gene: NA
clone size: NA
CDR3 length: 16
J gene: TRBJ1-4
V gene: TRBV28
CDR3 DNA: TGTGCCAGCAGTTTATCCGGGGACTTACCCAATGAAAAACTGTTTTTT
CDR3 protein: CASSLSGDLPNEKLFF

D gene: NA
clone size: NA
CDR3 length: 13
J gene: TRBJ1-1
V gene: TRBV5-4
CDR3 DNA: TGTGCCAGCAGCTTGGACAAGAACACTGAAGCTTTCTTT
CDR3 protein: CASSLDKNTEAFF

D gene: NA
clone size: NA
CDR3 length: 14
J gene: TRBJ1-5
V gene: TRBV7-2
CDR3 DNA: TGTGCCAGCAGCCCCCAAACAGTGAATCAGCCCCAGCATTTT
CDR3 protein: CASSPQTVNQPQHF

D gene: TRBD1
clone size: few
CDR3 length: 13
J gene: TRBJ1-5
V gene: TRBV2
CDR3 DNA: TGTGCCAGCAGTGGGACAGGGGATCAGCCCCAGCATTTT
CDR3 protein: CASSGTGDQPQHF

D gene: TRBD2
clone size: NA
CDR3 length: 16
J gene: TRBJ2-3
V gene: TRBV29-1
CDR3 DNA: TGCAGCGTGTTGGGACTAGCGGGGAAAAGCACAGATACGCAGTATTTT
CDR3 protein: CSVLGLAGKSTDTQYF

D gene: TRBD2
clone size: NA
CDR3 length: 17
J gene: TRBJ2-7
V gene: TRBV4-1
CDR3 DNA: TGCGCCAGCAGCCAAGAAGGCCCGACTAGCGTCGCCTACGAGCAGTACTTC
CDR3 protein: CASSQEGPTSVAYEQYF

D gene: NA
clone size: NA
CDR3 length: 16
J gene: TRBJ2-1
V gene: TRBV28
CDR3 DNA: TGTGCCAGCAGCTCCACGGACTACCTCTCCTACAATGAGCAGTTCTTC
CDR3 protein: CASSSTDYLSYNEQFF

D gene: NA
clone size: NA
CDR3 length: 13
J gene: TRBJ1-5
V gene: TRBV10-3
CDR3 DNA: TGTGCCATCAGTGTAAGGGGTGATCAGCCCCAGCATTTT
CDR3 protein: CAISVRGDQPQHF

D gene: NA
clone size: once
CDR3 length: 16
J gene: TRBJ1-2
V gene: TRBV7-2
CDR3 DNA: TGTGCCAGCAGCTTAATACTTTCGTTAGCTAACTATGGCTACACCTTC
CDR3 protein: CASSLILSLANYGYTF

D gene: NA
clone size: NA
CDR3 length: 13
J gene: TRBJ1-5
V gene: TRBV11-2
CDR3 DNA: TGTGCCAGCAGCTTATCCAGATATCAGCCCCAGCATTTT
CDR3 protein: CASSLSRYQPQHF

D gene: NA
clone size: NA
CDR3 length: 15
J gene: TRBJ2-3
V gene: TRBV5-1
CDR3 DNA: TGCGCCAGCAGCTATCCCAGCGGGAGCACAGATACGCAGTATTTT
CDR3 protein: CASSYPSGSTDTQYF

D gene: TRBD2
clone size: NA
CDR3 length: 17
J gene: TRBJ2-3
V gene: TRBV30
CDR3 DNA: TGTGCCTGGAGTGTACTCAGGACTAGCGGGAGCACAGATACGCAGTATTTT
CDR3 protein: CAWSVLRTSGSTDTQYF

D gene: NA
clone size: NA
CDR3 length: 15
J gene: TRBJ2-5
V gene: TRBV4-1
CDR3 DNA: TGCGCCAGCAGCCAAGATATCACTTTACAGGAGACCCAGTACTTC
CDR3 protein: CASSQDITLQETQYF

D gene: NA
clone size: NA
CDR3 length: 14
J gene: TRBJ1-2
V gene: TRBV7-9
CDR3 DNA: TGTGCCAGCGGTTTAAGCATGGGGCGGAATGGCTACACCTTC
CDR3 protein: CASGLSMGRNGYTF

D gene: TRBD2
clone size: NA
CDR3 length: 15
J gene: TRBJ2-3
V gene: TRBV10-1
CDR3 DNA: TGCGCCAGCAGTGAGGGGGGACTAGTTACAGATACGCAGTATTTT
CDR3 protein: CASSEGGLVTDTQYF

D gene: NA
clone size: NA
CDR3 length: 15
J gene: TRBJ1-1
V gene: TRBV7-9
CDR3 DNA: TGTGCCAGCAGCCAGGTGGGGGCGGCTGGAACTGAAGCTTTCTTT
CDR3 protein: CASSQVGAAGTEAFF

D gene: NA
clone size: NA
CDR3 length: 15
J gene: TRBJ1-2
V gene: TRBV6-1
CDR3 DNA: TGTGCCAGCAGTGAAGCACACAGGTTTGACTATGGCTACACCTTC
CDR3 protein: CASSEAHRFDYGYTF

D gene: NA
clone size: NA
CDR3 length: 15
J gene: TRBJ1-1
V gene: TRBV5-1
CDR3 DNA: TGCGCCAGCAGCCTCACTCAGGGAACGAACACTGAAGCTTTCTTT
CDR3 protein: CASSLTQGTNTEAFF

D gene: NA
clone size: NA
CDR3 length: 14
J gene: TRBJ1-4
V gene: TRBV5-1
CDR3 DNA: TGCGCCAGCAGCTGGAGGGGCGGCGGTGAAAAACTGTTTTTT
CDR3 protein: CASSWRGGGEKLFF

D gene: TRBD1
clone size: NA
CDR3 length: 14
J gene: TRBJ2-7
V gene: TRBV18
CDR3 DNA: TGTGCCAGCTCAGGACAGGGATCCCCCTACGAGCAGTACTTC
CDR3 protein: CASSGQGSPYEQYF

D gene: NA
clone size: NA
CDR3 length: 15
J gene: TRBJ2-6
V gene: TRBV5-4
CDR3 DNA: TGTGCCAGCAGCTTAGGGGGTTCTGGGGCCAACGTCCTGACTTTC
CDR3 protein: CASSLGGSGANVLTF

D gene: NA
clone size: NA
CDR3 length: 13
J gene: TRBJ1-2
V gene: TRBV7-2
CDR3 DNA: TGTGCCAGCAGCTTAGGACAGTACGATGGCTACACCTTC
CDR3 protein: CASSLGQYDGYTF

D gene: TRBD1
clone size: NA
CDR3 length: 14
J gene: TRBJ2-5
V gene: TRBV7-9
CDR3 DNA: TGTGCCAGCAGCGGGGACAGGGTTTACGAGACCCAGTACTTC
CDR3 protein: CASSGDRVYETQYF

D gene: TRBD1
clone size: NA
CDR3 length: 18
J gene: TRBJ1-6
V gene: TRBV11-2
CDR3 DNA: TGTGCCAGCAGCTTATTCGTCGGGGGGACAGGGGCAGATTCACCCCTCCACTTT
CDR3 protein: CASSLFVGGTGADSPLHF

D gene: NA
clone size: NA
CDR3 length: 15
J gene: TRBJ1-1
V gene: TRBV5-4
CDR3 DNA: TGTGCCAGCAGCCGGCCGCGACAGGCGAACACTGAAGCTTTCTTT
CDR3 protein: CASSRPRQANTEAFF

D gene: NA
clone size: NA
CDR3 length: 15
J gene: TRBJ2-3
V gene: TRBV9
CDR3 DNA: TGTGCCAGCAGCGTAGGGCAGGGAAGCACAGATACGCAGTATTTT
CDR3 protein: CASSVGQGSTDTQYF

D gene: NA
clone size: NA
CDR3 length: 17
J gene: TRBJ1-5
V gene: TRBV19
CDR3 DNA: TGTGCCAGTAGTCAAGGGTTGGGGGCGAGCGGCAATCAGCCCCAGCATTTT
CDR3 protein: CASSQGLGASGNQPQHF

D gene: TRBD2
clone size: NA
CDR3 length: 16
J gene: TRBJ2-1
V gene: TRBV6-5
CDR3 DNA: TGTGCCAGCAGTTCCGGGACTAGTAGGGCCTACAATGAGCAGTTCTTC
CDR3 protein: CASSSGTSRAYNEQFF

D gene: NA
clone size: few
CDR3 length: 14
J gene: TRBJ2-2
V gene: TRBV29-1
CDR3 DNA: TGCAGCGCCCAGTCTGGACAGACCACCGGGGAGCTGTTTTTT
CDR3 protein: CSAQSGQTTGELFF

D gene: TRBD1
clone size: NA
CDR3 length: 15
J gene: TRBJ1-5
V gene: TRBV27
CDR3 DNA: TGTGCCAGCAGCCCCGGGACAGAGTACAATCAGCCCCAGCATTTT
CDR3 protein: CASSPGTEYNQPQHF

D gene: NA
clone size: NA
CDR3 length: 16
J gene: TRBJ2-3
V gene: TRBV6-5
CDR3 DNA: TGTGCCAGCAGTTACTCTGGGGAGGGGGGATCAGATACGCAGTATTTT
CDR3 protein: CASSYSGEGGSDTQYF

D gene: NA
clone size: NA
CDR3 length: 14
J gene: TRBJ1-1
V gene: TRBV11-3
CDR3 DNA: TGTGCCAGCAGCTTAAATCACAGAAACACTGAAGCTTTCTTT
CDR3 protein: CASSLNHRNTEAFF

D gene: TRBD1
clone size: NA
CDR3 length: 15
J gene: TRBJ2-1
V gene: TRBV6-1
CDR3 DNA: TGTGCCAGCACCTCCGGACAGGGACTCTACAATGAGCAGTTCTTC
CDR3 protein: CASTSGQGLYNEQFF

D gene: TRBD1
clone size: NA
CDR3 length: 14
J gene: TRBJ1-1
V gene: TRBV19
CDR3 DNA: TGTGCCAGTAGTACCGGGACAGCGAACACTGAAGCTTTCTTT
CDR3 protein: CASSTGTANTEAFF

D gene: NA
clone size: NA
CDR3 length: 12
J gene: TRBJ1-1
V gene: TRBV30
CDR3 DNA: TGTGCCTGGAACAGGGAGGGCACTGAAGCTTTCTTT
CDR3 protein: CAWNREGTEAFF

D gene: NA
clone size: NA
CDR3 length: 18
J gene: TRBJ2-1
V gene: TRBV5-1
CDR3 DNA: TGCGCCAGCAGCTTGAGTTTCCGGAGGGGCGGGCCCGGCAATGAGCAGTTCTTC
CDR3 protein: CASSLSFRRGGPGNEQFF

D gene: TRBD1
clone size: NA
CDR3 length: 15
J gene: TRBJ1-2
V gene: TRBV4-3
CDR3 DNA: TGCGCCAGCAGCCAAGATCCGAAGGGGGCCTATGGCTACACCTTC
CDR3 protein: CASSQDPKGAYGYTF

D gene: NA
clone size: NA
CDR3 length: 16
J gene: TRBJ1-2
V gene: TRBV13
CDR3 DNA: TGTGCCAGCAGCTTAGCGGCAGGGCAGGGCCCGAATGGCTACACCTTC
CDR3 protein: CASSLAAGQGPNGYTF

D gene: TRBD1
clone size: NA
CDR3 length: 15
J gene: TRBJ2-3
V gene: TRBV5-1
CDR3 DNA: TGCGCCAGCAGCTTGGGGCAGGGGGCGGGAGATACGCAGTATTTT
CDR3 protein: CASSLGQGAGDTQYF

D gene: NA
clone size: NA
CDR3 length: 15
J gene: TRBJ1-4
V gene: TRBV12-5
CDR3 DNA: TGTGCTAGTGGTTTGGTACGGCAGGGTGGGGAAAAACTGTTTTTT
CDR3 protein: CASGLVRQGGEKLFF

D gene: NA
clone size: NA
CDR3 length: 14
J gene: TRBJ1-1
V gene: TRBV27
CDR3 DNA: TGTGCCAGCAGGAGGACATCTTTAAACACTGAAGCTTTCTTT
CDR3 protein: CASRRTSLNTEAFF

D gene: NA
clone size: NA
CDR3 length: 16
J gene: TRBJ2-7
V gene: TRBV28
CDR3 DNA: TGTGCCAGCAGTTCATCCGCGGGAAGGTCGTCGGGCGAGCAGTACTTC
CDR3 protein: CASSSSAGRSSGEQYF

D gene: NA
clone size: NA
CDR3 length: 14
J gene: TRBJ1-5
V gene: TRBV19
CDR3 DNA: TGTGCCAGTAGTATTAGAGATAGCAATCAGCCCCAGCATTTT
CDR3 protein: CASSIRDSNQPQHF

D gene: TRBD2
clone size: NA
CDR3 length: 17
J gene: TRBJ2-7
V gene: TRBV9
CDR3 DNA: TGTGCCAGCAGTGCCATCAAACCGGGACTAGCTGTCTACGAGCAGTACTTC
CDR3 protein: CASSAIKPGLAVYEQYF

D gene: NA
clone size: NA
CDR3 length: 16
J gene: TRBJ1-1
V gene: TRBV28
CDR3 DNA: TGTGCCAGCAGTTTGGGGTTTGGGCGGGCAAACACTGAAGCTTTCTTT
CDR3 protein: CASSLGFGRANTEAFF

D gene: NA
clone size: NA
CDR3 length: 13
J gene: TRBJ2-5
V gene: TRBV7-6
CDR3 DNA: TGTGCCAGCAGCTTAGGGGGCTTGAAGACCCAGTACTTC
CDR3 protein: CASSLGGLKTQYF

D gene: TRBD2
clone size: NA
CDR3 length: 14
J gene: TRBJ2-3
V gene: TRBV19
CDR3 DNA: TGTGCCAGTAGTACGCTAGCGGGAGAAGGTACGCAGTATTTT
CDR3 protein: CASSTLAGEGTQYF

D gene: TRBD1
clone size: NA
CDR3 length: 14
J gene: TRBJ1-5
V gene: TRBV6-5
CDR3 DNA: TGTGCCAGCAGACTCGACAGGGCGGATCAGCCCCAGCATTTT
CDR3 protein: CASRLDRADQPQHF

D gene: NA
clone size: NA
CDR3 length: 14
J gene: TRBJ2-1
V gene: TRBV28
CDR3 DNA: TGTGCCAGCAGTTTCGGTCTTTCTGGCAATGAGCAGTTCTTC
CDR3 protein: CASSFGLSGNEQFF

D gene: NA
clone size: NA
CDR3 length: 12
J gene: TRBJ2-1
V gene: TRBV25-1
CDR3 DNA: TGTGCCAGCGGGTTAGGCGGGAATGAGCAGTTCTTC
CDR3 protein: CASGLGGNEQFF

D gene: NA
clone size: NA
CDR3 length: 16
J gene: TRBJ1-2
V gene: TRBV11-2
CDR3 DNA: TGTGCCAGCACCGCCCCAAGGGTCGGGGCTAACTATGGCTACACCTTC
CDR3 protein: CASTAPRVGANYGYTF